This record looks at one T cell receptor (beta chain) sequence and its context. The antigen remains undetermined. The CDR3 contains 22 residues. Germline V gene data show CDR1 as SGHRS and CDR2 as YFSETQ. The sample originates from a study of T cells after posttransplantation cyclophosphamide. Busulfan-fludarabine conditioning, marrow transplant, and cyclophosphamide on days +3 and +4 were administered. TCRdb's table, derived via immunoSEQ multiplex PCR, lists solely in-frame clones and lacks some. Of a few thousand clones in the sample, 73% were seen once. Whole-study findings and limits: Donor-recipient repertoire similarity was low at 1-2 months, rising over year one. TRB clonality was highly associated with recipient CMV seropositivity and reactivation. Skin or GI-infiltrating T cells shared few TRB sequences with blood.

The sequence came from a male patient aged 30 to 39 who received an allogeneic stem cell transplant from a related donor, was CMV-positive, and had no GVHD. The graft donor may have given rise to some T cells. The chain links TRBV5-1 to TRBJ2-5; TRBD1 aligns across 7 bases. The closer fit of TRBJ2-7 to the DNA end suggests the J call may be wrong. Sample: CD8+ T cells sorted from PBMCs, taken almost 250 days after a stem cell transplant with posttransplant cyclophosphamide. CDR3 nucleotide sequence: TGCGCCAGCAGCTACCTTTATTGGGACAGCTCACCCGGACAGAGCCTACCCTACGAGCAGTACTTC. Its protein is CASSYLYWDSSPGQSLPYEQYF.